The 13 T cell receptor beta chains below all came from one sample that was sequenced in a study of T cells in tumors after PD-1 blockade. Profiling relied on immunoSEQ multiplex PCR, and the TCRdb table lists in-frame clones only, not all of them. The data contain 4,500 to 6,500 clones, about 63% of them singletons. This specimen was tumor tissue, taken before anti-PD-1 treatment. The receptors here all came from a human donor with basal cell carcinoma.

This chain uses TRBV14 with TRBJ2-3; D might be TRBD2 (5 bases). In germline, CDR1 is SGHDN, CDR2 FVKESK. Trimming shortened V by 1 base and J by 3 bases, and 23 bases separated the two germline ends. This CDR3 is 19 amino acids long. The CDR3 DNA reads as TGTGCCAGCAGCCAAGGCTCCAAGACGGGGTTCCCCCGGACAGATACGCAGTATTTT. Translation: CASSQGSKTGFPRTDTQYF.

The chain links TRBV5-4 to TRBJ2-1; D call uncertain. V dropped 2 bases and J dropped 8 bases, with 8 bases sitting between them. This CDR3 has 12 amino acids. Germline V gene sequence: CDR1 SGHNT, CDR2 YYREEE (reference sequence). The CDR3, as DNA: TGTGCCAGCAGCTTTAGATCCGATGAGCAGTTCTTC. Protein: CASSFRSDEQFF.

This sequence joins TRBV2 and TRBJ1-5; D is possibly TRBD1 (5 bases). CDR3 size: 15 residues. Trimming removed 7 bases at V and 3 bases at J, with 16 bases between. The germline V gene has CDR1 SNHLY and CDR2 FYNNEI. The CDR3 region is CASKSRQGPNQPQHF. In nucleotides, the CDR3 is TGTGCCAGCAAGTCCCGGCAGGGACCCAATCAGCCCCAGCATTTT.

J is TRBJ1-2 and V is TRBV5-8; D gene unclear. This CDR3 comprises 13 residues. Germline CDR1 is SGHTS and CDR2 is YDEGEE. Trimming shortened V by 4 bases and J by 6 bases, and 13 bases separated the two germline ends. The CDR3 region is CASSHGRRDGYTF. The CDR3 DNA follows: TGTGCCAGCAGCCACGGGCGGCGGGATGGCTACACCTTC.

The chain has TRBV5-1 and TRBJ2-1; 8 bases map to TRBD2. Germline V CDR1 and CDR2: SGHRS, YFSETQ. V gave up 4 bases and J gave up 6 bases; unmatched junction bases: 12. The CDR3 runs to 16 residues. CDR3 DNA: TGCGCCAGCAGCCCCTCTCTGACGGGGGGGGGCAATGAGCAGTTCTTC. Its translation is CASSPSLTGGGNEQFF.

This clone came up a few times. The chain recombines TRBV25-1 with TRBJ2-7, with a tentative D call TRBD2 (5 bases). The germline gives CDR1 MGHDK, CDR2 SYGVNS. V was trimmed by 1 base and J by 5 bases, leaving 9 bases between them. The CDR3 has 13 residues. Here the CDR3 reads CASSELSSDEQYF. In nucleotides, the CDR3 is TGTGCCAGCAGTGAATTAAGTAGCGACGAGCAGTACTTC.

The chain is built from TRBV24-1 and TRBJ2-1, with D maybe TRBD1 (5 bases). This CDR3 has 16 amino acids. Trimming pared 4 bases from V and 1 base from J, leaving 13 bases between. The V gene's germline CDR1 is KGHDR and CDR2 SFDVKD. The CDR3 DNA sequence: TGTGCCACCAGTGAGACAGAAGCAAGGTCCTACAATGAGCAGTTCTTC. Its translation is CATSETEARSYNEQFF.

This clone was observed a single time. The chain carries TRBV5-1 and TRBJ2-7, with unresolved D. The CDR3 contains 11 residues. V gave up 0 bases and J gave up 5 bases, with 3 bases separating them. Germline CDR1 is SGHRS and CDR2 is YFSETQ. Here the CDR3 reads CASSLVDEQYF. The CDR3 DNA sequence: TGCGCCAGCAGCTTGGTCGACGAGCAGTACTTC.

This clone was picked up one time. CDR3 in amino acids: CASSSPDRAYGYTF. In nucleotides, the CDR3 is TGTGCCAGTAGTTCCCCCGACAGGGCCTATGGCTACACCTTC. The gene calls are TRBV19 and TRBJ1-2; 7 bases agree with TRBD1. CDR3 length equals 14 residues. V gave up 5 bases and J gave up 4 bases; unmatched junction bases: 7. The germline CDR1 and CDR2 sequences are LNHDA and SQIVND (reference sequence).

V and J are TRBV5-1 and TRBJ1-2; D remains unclear. V was trimmed by 0 bases and J by 1 base, leaving 7 bases between them. This CDR3 comprises 14 residues. Germline V gives CDR1 SGHRS, CDR2 YFSETQ. CDR3 residues: CASSLGTINYGYTF. As DNA, the CDR3 is TGCGCCAGCAGCTTGGGGACCATTAACTATGGCTACACCTTC. Combining the CDR3 with reference TRBV5-1 and TRBJ1-2 gives the whole variable domain KAGVTQTPRYLIKTRGQQVTLSCSPISGHRSVSWYQQTPGQGLQFLFEYFSETQRNKGNFPGRFSGRQFSNSRSEMNVSTLELGDSALYLCASSLGTINYGYTFGSGTRLTVV.

In its sample, this clone ranks as medium-sized. The chain is built from TRBV20-1 and TRBJ1-1; D remains unclear. CDR3 length equals 11 residues. Trimming cost V 5 bases and J 4 bases, with 8 bases left between them. Germline CDR1 reads DFQATT; CDR2 reads SNEGSKA (reference sequence). This CDR3 is CSAGSTTEAFF. The DNA of the CDR3 is TGCAGTGCTGGGTCGACCACTGAAGCTTTCTTT.

V and J are TRBV7-9 and TRBJ1-6, with 9 bases aligning to TRBD1. V shed 4 bases and J 10 bases; nucleotides not matched to a gene: 5. This CDR3 comprises 14 residues. Looked up from germline, CDR1 is SEHNR and CDR2 is FQNEAQ (reference sequence). CDR3 protein: CASSWDRVRSPLHF. The CDR3 nucleotides are TGTGCCAGCAGCTGGGACAGGGTACGGTCACCCCTCCACTTT.

The chain employs TRBV7-8 and TRBJ2-2, with TRBD2 as a possible D gene (6 bases). Looked up from germline, CDR1 is SGHVS and CDR2 is FQNEAQ. Trimming took 7 bases from V and 0 from J, leaving 15 bases between them. The CDR3 has 16 amino acids. The CDR3 bases are TGTGCCAGCACCCCGGAACGACTAGCGAACACCGGGGAGCTGTTTTTT. Protein product: CASTPERLANTGELFF. Variable domain in full (rest from reference TRBV7-8 and TRBJ2-2): GAGVSQSPRYKVAKRGQDVALRCDPISGHVSLFWYQQALGQGPEFLTYFQNEAQLDKSGLPSDRFFAERPEGSVSTLKIQRTQQEDSAVYLCASTPERLANTGELFFGEGSRLTVL.